Listed below are T cell receptor beta chains from one sample, sequenced in a study of blood T cell repertoires in COVID-19. Produced via immunoSEQ multiplex PCR; TCRdb's table is partial and in-frame only. Of 80,000 or so clones in the sample, approximately 80% were seen once. Material for sequencing was peripheral blood. Source of these receptors: a woman in her 70s with acute or convalescent COVID-19. Each CDR3 is given with its conserved first and last residue. A D gene is named only where the DNA matches it firmly. Some rows mark clone size as missing; the rest say once, few, many or name a class of expanded clone.

J: TRBJ1-2; D: TRBD1; size: few; V: TRBV6-5; DNA: TGTGCCAGCAGTTACGACAGGGTGCGTTCTGGCTACACCTTC; CDR3: CASSYDRVRSGYTF
J: TRBJ2-1; D: -; size: -; V: TRBV6-5; DNA: TGTGCCAGCAGTTTCCAGGGGGGCGGCTCCTACAATGAGCAGTTCTTC; CDR3: CASSFQGGGSYNEQFF
J: TRBJ1-1; D: -; size: -; V: TRBV18; DNA: TGTGCCAGCTCAGGTTCCTCTAAATCGGAAGCTTTCTTT; CDR3: CASSGSSKSEAFF
J: TRBJ2-1; D: -; size: -; V: TRBV10-3; DNA: TGTGCCATCAGCACGGAGGACTACAAACCTAACAATGAGCAGTTCTTC; CDR3: CAISTEDYKPNNEQFF
J: TRBJ2-6; D: -; size: -; V: TRBV6-1; DNA: TGTGCCAGCAGTGAACTTACAGCCAACTCTGGGGCCAACGTCCTGACTTTC; CDR3: CASSELTANSGANVLTF
J: TRBJ2-1; D: -; size: -; V: TRBV13; DNA: TGTGCCAGCAGCGAGACAGATGAGCAGTTCTTC; CDR3: CASSETDEQFF
J: TRBJ2-5; D: -; size: -; V: TRBV7-9; DNA: TGTGCCAGCAGCTTAGCAGCTGCGGGATGGAATCAAGAGACCCAGTACTTC; CDR3: CASSLAAAGWNQETQYF
J: TRBJ1-2; D: TRBD1; size: -; V: TRBV24-1; DNA: TGTGCCACCAGTGATTTGTCCCCCCCGGGACAGGGCTACACCTTC; CDR3: CATSDLSPPGQGYTF
J: TRBJ1-6; D: -; size: few; V: TRBV5-4; DNA: TGTGCCAGCAGCTTGGGAGGACAATTTGGTTCACCCCTCCACTTT; CDR3: CASSLGGQFGSPLHF
J: TRBJ2-1; D: TRBD2; size: once; V: TRBV11-2; DNA: TGTGCCAGCAGCCCCCAAGCGGGGGACTCCTACAATGAGCAGTTCTTC; CDR3: CASSPQAGDSYNEQFF
J: TRBJ1-5; D: TRBD1; size: once; V: TRBV7-9; DNA: TGTGCCAGCAGCTTAGACCCCACAGGGGGGTATAGGAGCAATCAGCCCCAGCATTTT; CDR3: CASSLDPTGGYRSNQPQHF
J: TRBJ2-1; D: -; size: -; V: TRBV11-3; DNA: TGTGCCAGCAGCTTAGGGACAGAGCAGTTCTTC; CDR3: CASSLGTEQFF
J: TRBJ2-1; D: TRBD2; size: -; V: TRBV5-1; DNA: TGCGCCAGCAATAGCGGGGGGTTCTCCCCCCCCTGGAATGAGCAGTTCTTC; CDR3: CASNSGGFSPPWNEQFF
J: TRBJ2-7; D: TRBD2; size: -; V: TRBV7-2; DNA: TGTGCCAGCAGCTTAACCAGCGGGGCCTACGAGCAGTACTTC; CDR3: CASSLTSGAYEQYF
J: TRBJ1-2; D: -; size: -; V: TRBV9; DNA: TGTGCCAGCAGCGCAGGGGAAGGCTATGGCTACACCTTC; CDR3: CASSAGEGYGYTF
J: TRBJ2-5; D: -; size: -; V: TRBV14; DNA: TGTGCCAGCAGCCAAGATTACAAGGGGCAAGAGACCCAGTACTTC; CDR3: CASSQDYKGQETQYF
J: TRBJ2-1; D: TRBD1; size: -; V: TRBV9; DNA: TGTGCCAGCAGCGTAGCTATGGCAGGGGGCTACAATGAGCAGTTCTTC; CDR3: CASSVAMAGGYNEQFF
J: TRBJ1-2; D: TRBD1; size: once; V: TRBV4-3; DNA: TGCGCCAGCAGCCCTCAGACAGGGGGTATTTATGGCTACACCTTC; CDR3: CASSPQTGGIYGYTF
J: TRBJ2-1; D: -; size: -; V: TRBV19; DNA: TGTGCCAGTAGTATAGCTCCGGGGTTCAATGAGCAGTTCTTC; CDR3: CASSIAPGFNEQFF
J: TRBJ2-7; D: TRBD1; size: -; V: TRBV3-1/TRBV3-2; DNA: TGTGCCAGCAGGCCAATCCATAACAGGGGGGAGCAGTACTTC; CDR3: CASRPIHNRGEQYF
J: TRBJ1-6; D: -; size: once; V: TRBV27; DNA: TGTGCCAGCAGGCCATATAGTAATTCACCCCTCCACTTT; CDR3: CASRPYSNSPLHF
J: TRBJ2-7; D: -; size: once; V: TRBV6-5; DNA: TGTGCCAGCAGTTATGACTATTCCTACGAGCAGTACTTC; CDR3: CASSYDYSYEQYF
J: TRBJ1-1; D: -; size: once; V: TRBV7-8; DNA: TGTGCCAGCAGCTTAGATGGCACGAACACTGAAGCTTTCTTT; CDR3: CASSLDGTNTEAFF
J: TRBJ2-1; D: TRBD2; size: -; V: TRBV7-3; DNA: TGTGCCAGCACCGTACGACTAGCTGGGCCAAGCTCCTACAATGAGCAGTTCTTC; CDR3: CASTVRLAGPSSYNEQFF
J: TRBJ1-2; D: -; size: -; V: TRBV5-1; DNA: TGCGCCAGCAGCTCTAGCGGGGGGGCCTCGGGAGGCTACACCTTC; CDR3: CASSSSGGASGGYTF
J: TRBJ1-2; D: -; size: -; V: TRBV4-1; DNA: TGCGCCAGCACCCGAGAACAGGCCAGGGGCTATGGCTACACCTTC; CDR3: CASTREQARGYGYTF
J: TRBJ2-5; D: TRBD2; size: -; V: TRBV25-1; DNA: TGTGCCAGCAGTGGGTCGGGGCGGGGGTACCAAGAGACCCAGTACTTC; CDR3: CASSGSGRGYQETQYF
J: TRBJ1-4; D: -; size: -; V: TRBV6-5; DNA: TGTGCCAGCAGTTACTCTTCCCGGGCAACTAATGAAAAACTGTTTTTT; CDR3: CASSYSSRATNEKLFF
J: TRBJ2-3; D: -; size: once; V: TRBV9; DNA: TGTGCCAGCAGCACACCCGGGGCAGATACGCAGTATTTT; CDR3: CASSTPGADTQYF
J: TRBJ1-5; D: TRBD1; size: -; V: TRBV18; DNA: TGTGCCAGCTCACCCGGGGGACAGGAACATCAGCCCCAGCATTTT; CDR3: CASSPGGQEHQPQHF
J: TRBJ2-7; D: TRBD2; size: many; V: TRBV6-2/TRBV6-3; DNA: TGTGCCAGCAGTCCAATATCAGCGCGGCTAGCGGACGAGCAGTACTTC; CDR3: CASSPISARLADEQYF
J: TRBJ1-2; D: TRBD1; size: -; V: TRBV6-5; DNA: TGTGCCAGCAGGCGGGACAGCCTGCTGGACTATGGCTACACCTTC; CDR3: CASRRDSLLDYGYTF
J: TRBJ2-1; D: TRBD1; size: -; V: TRBV4-3; DNA: TGCGCCAGCAGCTCCACACTCCCGGGACAGGGGACCGACAATGAGCAGTTCTTC; CDR3: CASSSTLPGQGTDNEQFF
J: TRBJ1-3; D: -; size: -; V: TRBV19; DNA: TGTGCCAGTAGTACCCTCGAAGGGGCTCTTCCCACCATATATTTT; CDR3: CASSTLEGALPTIYF
J: TRBJ1-1; D: -; size: -; V: TRBV9; DNA: TGTGCCAGCAGCGTAGGGGCAGGAGATTCAAGTGAGGGCACTGAAGCTTTCTTT; CDR3: CASSVGAGDSSEGTEAFF
J: TRBJ1-1; D: -; size: -; V: TRBV7-9; DNA: TGTGCCAGCAGCTTGAGGACAGCGAACACTGAAGCTTTCTTT; CDR3: CASSLRTANTEAFF